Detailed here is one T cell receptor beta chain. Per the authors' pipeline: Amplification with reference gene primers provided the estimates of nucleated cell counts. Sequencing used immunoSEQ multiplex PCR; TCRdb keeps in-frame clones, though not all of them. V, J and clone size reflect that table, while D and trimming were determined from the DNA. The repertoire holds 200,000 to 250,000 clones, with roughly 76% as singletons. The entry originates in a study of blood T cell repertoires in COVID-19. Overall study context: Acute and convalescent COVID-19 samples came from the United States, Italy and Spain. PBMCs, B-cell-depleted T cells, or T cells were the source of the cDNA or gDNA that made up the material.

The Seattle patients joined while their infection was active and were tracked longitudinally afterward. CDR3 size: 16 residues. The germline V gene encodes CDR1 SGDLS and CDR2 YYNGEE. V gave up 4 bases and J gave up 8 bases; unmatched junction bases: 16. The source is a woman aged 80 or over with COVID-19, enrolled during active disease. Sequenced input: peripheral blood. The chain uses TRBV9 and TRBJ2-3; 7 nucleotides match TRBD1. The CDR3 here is CASSPPGQNFLTTQYF. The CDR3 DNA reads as TGTGCCAGCAGCCCTCCGGGACAGAATTTCCTCACTACGCAGTATTTT.